This T cell receptor beta chain was recovered during a study of blood T cell repertoires in COVID-19. The overall study: T cells, B-cell-depleted T cells, or PBMCs supplied cDNA or gDNA.

Only one count was recorded for this clone. Per the original data handling: Cell counts per sample came from amplifying reference gene primers. The protocol was immunoSEQ multiplex PCR, while the TCRdb copy is restricted to in-frame clones and leaves out a portion. V and J calls and clone size are as listed in that table; D and trimming were resolved from the DNA. The sample carries 300,000 to 450,000 clones, roughly four fifths recorded once. CDR3 length: 16 amino acids. In germline, CDR1 is KGHDR, CDR2 SFDVKD. V was cut by 2 bases and J by 1 base, with 12 bases left in between. Sequencing was carried out using peripheral blood. The chain employs TRBV24-1 and TRBJ2-3; TRBD1 might be the D (6 bases). The TCR was taken from a human donor with acute or convalescent COVID-19. The donor label of this sample is uncertain. CDR3 nucleotide sequence: TGTGCCACCAGTGATTGGGGCAGGGGAGGCACAGATACGCAGTATTTT. It encodes CATSDWGRGGTDTQYF.